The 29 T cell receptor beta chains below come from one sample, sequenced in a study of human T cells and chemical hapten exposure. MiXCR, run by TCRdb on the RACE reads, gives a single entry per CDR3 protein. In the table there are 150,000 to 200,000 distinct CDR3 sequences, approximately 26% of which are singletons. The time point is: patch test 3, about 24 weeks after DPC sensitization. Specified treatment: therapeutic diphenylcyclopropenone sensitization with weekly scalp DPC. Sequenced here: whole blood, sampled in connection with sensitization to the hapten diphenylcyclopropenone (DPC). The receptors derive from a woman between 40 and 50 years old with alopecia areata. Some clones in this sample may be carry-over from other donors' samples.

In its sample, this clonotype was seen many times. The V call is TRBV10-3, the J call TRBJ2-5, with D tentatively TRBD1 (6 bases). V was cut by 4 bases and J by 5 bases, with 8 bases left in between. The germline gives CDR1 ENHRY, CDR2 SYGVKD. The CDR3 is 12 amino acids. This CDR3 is CAISGRGETQYF. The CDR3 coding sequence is TGTGCCATCAGTGGCAGGGGCGAGACCCAGTACTTC.

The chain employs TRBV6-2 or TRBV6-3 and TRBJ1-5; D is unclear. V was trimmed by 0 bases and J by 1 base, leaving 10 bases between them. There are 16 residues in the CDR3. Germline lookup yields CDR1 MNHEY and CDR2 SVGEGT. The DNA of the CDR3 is TGTGCCAGCAGTTACTCTTCCGGGTACAGCAATCAGCCCCAGCATTTT. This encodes CASSYSSGYSNQPQHF.

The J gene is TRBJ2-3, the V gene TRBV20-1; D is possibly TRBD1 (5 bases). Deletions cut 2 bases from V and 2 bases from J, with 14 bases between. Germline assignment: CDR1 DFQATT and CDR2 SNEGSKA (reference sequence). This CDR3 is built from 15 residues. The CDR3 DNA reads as TGCAGTGCTAGAAGCCCGGAAGGGGTCACAGATACGCAGTATTTT. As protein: CSARSPEGVTDTQYF.

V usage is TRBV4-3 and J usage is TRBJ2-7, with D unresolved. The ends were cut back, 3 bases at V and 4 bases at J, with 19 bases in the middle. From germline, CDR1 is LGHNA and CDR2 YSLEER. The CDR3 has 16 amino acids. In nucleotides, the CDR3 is TGCGCCAGCAGCCAGGGTCCCTACGAACCCTCTTACGAGCAGTACTTC. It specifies CASSQGPYEPSYEQYF.

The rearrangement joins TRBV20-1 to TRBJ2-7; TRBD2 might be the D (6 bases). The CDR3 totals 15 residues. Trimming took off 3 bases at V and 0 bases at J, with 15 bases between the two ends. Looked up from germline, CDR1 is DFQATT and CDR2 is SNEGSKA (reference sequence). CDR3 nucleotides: TGCAGTGCTAGCGGGTGGGGTAGCGGCTCCTACGAGCAGTACTTC. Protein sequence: CSASGWGSGSYEQYF.

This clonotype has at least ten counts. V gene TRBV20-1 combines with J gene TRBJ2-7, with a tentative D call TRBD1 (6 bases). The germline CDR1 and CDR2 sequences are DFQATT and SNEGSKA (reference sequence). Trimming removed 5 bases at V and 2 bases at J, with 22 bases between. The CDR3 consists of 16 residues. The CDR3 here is CSADIPGQRSAYEQYF. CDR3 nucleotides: TGCAGTGCTGATATTCCGGGACAAAGGAGCGCCTACGAGCAGTACTTC.

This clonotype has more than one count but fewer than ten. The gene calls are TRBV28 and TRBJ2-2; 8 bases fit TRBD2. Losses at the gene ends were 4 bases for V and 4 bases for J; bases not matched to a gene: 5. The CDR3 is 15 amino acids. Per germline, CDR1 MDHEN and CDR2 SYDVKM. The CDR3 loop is CASSSAGVVTGELFF. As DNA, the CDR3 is TGTGCCAGCAGTTCAGCGGGAGTGGTCACCGGGGAGCTGTTTTTT.

CDR3 protein: CASSARGQGVDEQYF. CDR3 DNA: TGTGCCAGCAGTGCCCGGGGACAGGGGGTCGACGAGCAGTACTTC. The V call is TRBV2, the J call TRBJ2-7; 11 nucleotides agree with TRBD1. The V gene's germline CDR1 is SNHLY and CDR2 FYNNEI. V trimming: 4 bases; J trimming: 5 bases; junction bases outside the gene matches: 7. The CDR3 has 15 residues.

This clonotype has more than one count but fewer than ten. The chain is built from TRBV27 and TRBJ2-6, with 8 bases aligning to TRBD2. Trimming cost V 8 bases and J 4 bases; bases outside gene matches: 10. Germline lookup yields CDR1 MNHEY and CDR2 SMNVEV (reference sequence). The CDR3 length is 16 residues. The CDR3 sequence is CASSSRGGIGANVLTF. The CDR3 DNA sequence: TGTGCCAGCTCCTCCCGGGGGGGTATAGGGGCCAACGTCCTGACTTTC.

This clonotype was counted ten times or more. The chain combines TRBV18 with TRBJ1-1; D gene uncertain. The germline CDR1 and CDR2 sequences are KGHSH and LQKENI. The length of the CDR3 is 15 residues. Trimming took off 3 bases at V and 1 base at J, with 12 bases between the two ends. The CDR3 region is CASSPSYRENTEAFF. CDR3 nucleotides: TGTGCCAGCTCACCGTCGTACAGAGAGAACACTGAAGCTTTCTTT. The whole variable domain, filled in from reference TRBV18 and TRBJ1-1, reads NAGVMQNPRHLVRRRGQEARLRCSPMKGHSHVYWYRQLPEEGLKFMVYLQKENIIDESGMPKERFSAEFPKEGPSILRIQQVVRGDSAAYFCASSPSYRENTEAFFGQGTRLTVV.

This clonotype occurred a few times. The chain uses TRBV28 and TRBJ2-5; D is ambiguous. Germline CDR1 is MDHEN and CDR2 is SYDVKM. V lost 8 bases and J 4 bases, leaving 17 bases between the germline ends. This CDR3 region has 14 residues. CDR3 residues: CASQLGNRGETQYF. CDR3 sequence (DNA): TGTGCCAGCCAGTTGGGGAATAGAGGAGAGACCCAGTACTTC.

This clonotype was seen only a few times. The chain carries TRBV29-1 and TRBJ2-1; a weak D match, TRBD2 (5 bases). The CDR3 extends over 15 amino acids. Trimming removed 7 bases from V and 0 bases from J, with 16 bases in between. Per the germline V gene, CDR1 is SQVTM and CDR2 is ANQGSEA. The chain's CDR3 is CSGAGGLSSYNEQFF. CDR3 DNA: TGCAGCGGGGCGGGCGGACTTAGCTCCTACAATGAGCAGTTCTTC.

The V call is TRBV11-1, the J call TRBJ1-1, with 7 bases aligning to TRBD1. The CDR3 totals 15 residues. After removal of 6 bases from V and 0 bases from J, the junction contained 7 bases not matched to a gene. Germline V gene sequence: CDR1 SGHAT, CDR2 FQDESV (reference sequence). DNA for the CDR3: TGTGCCAGCAGGCTTCGGACAGGCATGAACACTGAAGCTTTCTTT. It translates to CASRLRTGMNTEAFF.

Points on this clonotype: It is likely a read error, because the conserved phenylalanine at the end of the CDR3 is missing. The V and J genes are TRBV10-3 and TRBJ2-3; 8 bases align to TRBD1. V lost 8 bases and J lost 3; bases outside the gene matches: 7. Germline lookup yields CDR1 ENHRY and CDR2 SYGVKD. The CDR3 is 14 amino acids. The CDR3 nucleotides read TGTGCCATCGGGACAGGCGGTCGGACAGATACGCAGTATTAT. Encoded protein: CAIGTGGRTDTQYY.

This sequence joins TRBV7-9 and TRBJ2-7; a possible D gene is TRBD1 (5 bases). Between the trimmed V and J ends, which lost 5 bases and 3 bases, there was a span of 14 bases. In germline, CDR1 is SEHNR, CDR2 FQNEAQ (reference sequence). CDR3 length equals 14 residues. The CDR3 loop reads CASSRSDSNYEQYF. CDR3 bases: TGTGCCAGCAGCCGGAGCGACAGTAACTACGAGCAGTACTTC.

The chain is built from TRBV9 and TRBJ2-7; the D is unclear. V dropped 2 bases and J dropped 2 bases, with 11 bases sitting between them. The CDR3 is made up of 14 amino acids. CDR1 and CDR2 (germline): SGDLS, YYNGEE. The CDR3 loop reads CASSVRFEAYEQYF. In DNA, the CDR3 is TGTGCCAGCAGCGTCCGCTTTGAGGCCTACGAGCAGTACTTC.

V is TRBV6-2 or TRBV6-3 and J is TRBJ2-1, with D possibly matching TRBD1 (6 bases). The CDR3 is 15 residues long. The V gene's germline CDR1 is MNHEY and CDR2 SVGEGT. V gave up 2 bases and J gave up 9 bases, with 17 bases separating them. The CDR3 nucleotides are TGTGCCAGCAGTTACGGCTATACAGGGACCATTGAGCAGTTCTTC. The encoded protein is CASSYGYTGTIEQFF.

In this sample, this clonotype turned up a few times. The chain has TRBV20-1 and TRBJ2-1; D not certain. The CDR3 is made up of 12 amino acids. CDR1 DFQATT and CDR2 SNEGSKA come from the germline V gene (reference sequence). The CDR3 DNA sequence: TGCAGAGGTGCCGATCCCTACAATGAGCAGTTCTTC. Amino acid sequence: CRGADPYNEQFF.

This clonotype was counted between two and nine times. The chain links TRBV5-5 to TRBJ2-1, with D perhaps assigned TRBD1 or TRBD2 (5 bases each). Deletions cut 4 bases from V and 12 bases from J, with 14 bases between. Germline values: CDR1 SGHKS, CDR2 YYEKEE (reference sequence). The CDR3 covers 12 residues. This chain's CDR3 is CASSLALGRQFF. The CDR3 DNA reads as TGTGCCAGCAGCCTAGCCCTGGGGCGGCAGTTCTTC.

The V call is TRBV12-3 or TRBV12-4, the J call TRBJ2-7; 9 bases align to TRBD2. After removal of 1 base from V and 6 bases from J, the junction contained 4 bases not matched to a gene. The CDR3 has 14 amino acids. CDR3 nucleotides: TGTGCCAGCAGTTTAGGGCGGGAGGGCCTCGAGCAGTACTTC. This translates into CASSLGREGLEQYF.

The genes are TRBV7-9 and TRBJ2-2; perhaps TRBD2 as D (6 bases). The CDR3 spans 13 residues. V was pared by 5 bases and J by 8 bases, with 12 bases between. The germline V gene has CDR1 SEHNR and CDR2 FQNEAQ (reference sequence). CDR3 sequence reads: CASSGGTIGELFF. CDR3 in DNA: TGTGCCAGCAGCGGAGGGACGATAGGGGAGCTGTTTTTT.

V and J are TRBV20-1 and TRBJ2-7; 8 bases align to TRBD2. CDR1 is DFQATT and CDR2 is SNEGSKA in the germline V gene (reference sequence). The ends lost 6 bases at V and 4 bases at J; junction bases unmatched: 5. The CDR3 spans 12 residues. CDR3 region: CSAEGLGYEQYF. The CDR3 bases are TGCAGTGCGGAGGGACTAGGATACGAGCAGTACTTC.

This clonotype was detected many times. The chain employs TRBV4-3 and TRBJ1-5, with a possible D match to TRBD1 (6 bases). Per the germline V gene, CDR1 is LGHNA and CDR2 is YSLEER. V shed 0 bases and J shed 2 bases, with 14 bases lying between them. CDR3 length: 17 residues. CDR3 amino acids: CASSQDRLEGGNQPQHF. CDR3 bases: TGCGCCAGCAGCCAAGATCGGCTCGAGGGGGGCAATCAGCCCCAGCATTTT.

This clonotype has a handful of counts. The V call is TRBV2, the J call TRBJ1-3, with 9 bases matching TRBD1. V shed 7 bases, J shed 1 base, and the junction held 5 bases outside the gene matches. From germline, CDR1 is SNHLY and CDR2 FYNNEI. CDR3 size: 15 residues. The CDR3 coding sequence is TGTGCCAGCATTCAAGACAGGGGGTCTGGAAACACCATATATTTT. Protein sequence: CASIQDRGSGNTIYF.

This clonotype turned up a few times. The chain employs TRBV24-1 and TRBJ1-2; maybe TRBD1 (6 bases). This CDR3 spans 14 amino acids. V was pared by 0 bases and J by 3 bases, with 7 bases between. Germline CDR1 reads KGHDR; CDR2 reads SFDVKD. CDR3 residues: CATSDLYRDYGYTF. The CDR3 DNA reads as TGTGCCACCAGTGATTTGTACAGGGACTATGGCTACACCTTC.

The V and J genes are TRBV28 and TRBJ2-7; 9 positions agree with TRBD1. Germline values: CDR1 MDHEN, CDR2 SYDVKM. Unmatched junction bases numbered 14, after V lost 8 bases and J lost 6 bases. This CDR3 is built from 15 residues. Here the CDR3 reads CASGDSGTGTGEQYF. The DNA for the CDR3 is TGTGCCAGCGGGGACTCCGGGACAGGGACCGGCGAGCAGTACTTC.

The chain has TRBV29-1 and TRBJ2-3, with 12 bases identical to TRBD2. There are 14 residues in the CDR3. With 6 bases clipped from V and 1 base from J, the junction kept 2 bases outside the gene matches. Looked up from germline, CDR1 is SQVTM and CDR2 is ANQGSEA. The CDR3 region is CSVRLAGGTDTQYF. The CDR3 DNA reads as TGCAGCGTAAGACTAGCGGGAGGCACAGATACGCAGTATTTT.

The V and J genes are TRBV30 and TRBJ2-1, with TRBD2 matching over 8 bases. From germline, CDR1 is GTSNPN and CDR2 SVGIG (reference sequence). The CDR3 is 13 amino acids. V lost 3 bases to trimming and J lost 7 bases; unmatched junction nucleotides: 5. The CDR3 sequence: CAWSRGGGNEQFF. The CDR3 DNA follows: TGTGCCTGGAGCCGGGGGGGAGGGAATGAGCAGTTCTTC.

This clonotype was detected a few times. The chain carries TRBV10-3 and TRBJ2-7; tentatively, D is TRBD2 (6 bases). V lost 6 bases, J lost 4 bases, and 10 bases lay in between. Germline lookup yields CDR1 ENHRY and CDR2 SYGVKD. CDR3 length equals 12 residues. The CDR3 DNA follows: TGTGCCATCAGGACGGAGGGGTACGAGCAGTACTTC. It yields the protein CAIRTEGYEQYF.